Below are 30 T cell receptor beta chains sequenced from a single sample in a study of human T cells and chemical hapten exposure. Time point specified: patch test 2, 6 weeks after DPC sensitization. Indicated treatment: therapeutic diphenylcyclopropenone sensitization with weekly scalp DPC. TCRdb re-derived calls from the RACE reads in MiXCR, one entry per CDR3 protein. The sample carries more than 90,000 distinct CDR3 sequences, roughly 10% recorded once. The sample in question was whole blood, obtained in connection with sensitization to the hapten diphenylcyclopropenone (DPC). The receptor source for this set is a woman aged 35 to 49 with alopecia areata. Some clones in this sample may be carry-over from other donors' samples.

On this clonotype: This may arise from a read error, as a much more abundant clone is one base away. This chain uses TRBV2 with TRBJ2-3; TRBD2 is a possible D gene (5 bases). Germline V lookup: CDR1 SNHLY, CDR2 FYNNEI. This CDR3 has 14 amino acids. The CDR3 coding sequence is TGTGTCAGCAGACCGGGGTCTAGCACAGATACGCAGTATTTT. Protein product: CVSRPGSSTDTQYF.

This clonotype was counted many times. CDR3 in amino acids: CASSRTGGYEQYF. The CDR3 DNA reads as TGTGCCAGCAGTCGGACAGGGGGCTACGAGCAGTACTTC. V usage is TRBV3-1 and J usage is TRBJ2-7, with 10 bases lining up with TRBD1. CDR3 length: 13 amino acids. V lost 6 bases and J lost 3; bases outside the gene matches: 2. CDR1 LGHDT and CDR2 YNNKEL come from the germline V gene (reference sequence).

This clonotype has at least ten counts. The chain is built from TRBV7-9 and TRBJ2-1, with 9 nucleotides matching TRBD2. This CDR3 is built from 16 residues. The germline CDR1 and CDR2 sequences are SEHNR and FQNEAQ (reference sequence). J was trimmed by 0 bases and V by 3 bases; bases with no gene match: 3. CDR3 region: CASSFLAGRSYNEQFF. The CDR3 nucleotides read TGTGCCAGCAGCTTTCTAGCGGGGCGCTCCTACAATGAGCAGTTCTTC.

This clonotype was detected many times. This chain joins TRBV6-2 or TRBV6-3 and TRBJ2-1, with a possible D match to TRBD1 (6 bases). Germline CDR1 and CDR2: MNHEY and SVGEGT. The CDR3 covers 16 residues. Trimming left V 4 bases short and J 7 bases short, with 20 bases between. CDR3 region: CASSSRTAGTINEQFF. The CDR3 DNA reads as TGTGCCAGCAGTTCCAGGACAGCCGGGACGATTAATGAGCAGTTCTTC.

The chain joins TRBV19 to TRBJ2-3; D ambiguous. CDR1 and CDR2 (germline): LNHDA, SQIVND (reference sequence). V was pared by 3 bases and J by 4 bases, with 17 bases between. The CDR3 length is 16 residues. The CDR3 DNA follows: TGTGCCAGTAGTATGATGGCTTCGCGGATCGCAGATACGCAGTATTTT. The encoded protein is CASSMMASRIADTQYF.

The J gene is TRBJ1-1, the V gene TRBV12-3 or TRBV12-4, with 8 bases fitting TRBD1. CDR3 length: 17 residues. J lost 7 bases, V lost 4 bases, and 17 bases had no gene match. The CDR3 sequence: CASSSARDRRRRVEAFF. The CDR3 DNA follows: TGTGCCAGCAGTTCAGCCCGGGACAGGCGCAGGAGGGTTGAAGCTTTCTTT.

There are a few counts of this clonotype. The chain has TRBV20-1 and TRBJ2-7; the D call may be TRBD1 or TRBD2 (5 bases each). CDR3 length: 15 residues. Trimming removed 3 bases at V and 3 bases at J, with 18 bases between. Germline CDR1 DFQATT, CDR2 SNEGSKA (reference sequence). The CDR3 nucleotides read TGCAGTGCTAGGAGGAACCGGGACCCCGACTACGAGCAGTACTTC. This gives the protein CSARRNRDPDYEQYF.

This clonotype came up a few times. The CDR3 protein is CASSYGLAGDRNEQFF. The CDR3 DNA is TGTGCCAGCAGTTACGGACTAGCGGGGGATCGCAATGAGCAGTTCTTC. This chain joins TRBV6-2 or TRBV6-3 and TRBJ2-1; 13 nucleotides align to TRBD2. The CDR3 consists of 16 residues. Germline V lookup: CDR1 MNHEY, CDR2 SVGEGT. V shed 2 bases, J shed 6 bases, and the junction held 4 bases outside the gene matches.

The sample holds a few counts of this clonotype. The chain joins TRBV27 to TRBJ1-1; 12 bases fit TRBD1. This CDR3 contains 17 residues. CDR1 MNHEY and CDR2 SMNVEV come from the germline V gene (reference sequence). Germline trimming cut 3 bases from V and 1 base from J; bases unmatched to any gene: 6. The CDR3 sequence: CASSFAGTGGRNTEAFF. The CDR3 DNA is TGTGCCAGCAGTTTCGCGGGGACAGGGGGCAGGAACACTGAAGCTTTCTTT.

The chain employs TRBV6-6 and TRBJ2-5; possible D gene TRBD1, 6 bases. Germline V gene data show CDR1 as MNHNY and CDR2 as SVGAGI (reference sequence). CDR3 length: 13 residues. The V end was cut by 9 bases, the J end by 1 base, with 12 bases between. The CDR3 DNA is TGTGCCAGTCTCACGGACAGCCAAGAGACCCAGTACTTC. Protein sequence: CASLTDSQETQYF.

This clonotype was counted ten times or more. The chain carries TRBV3-1 and TRBJ2-2; tentatively, D is TRBD1 or TRBD2 (5 bases each). V was cut by 2 bases and J by 2 bases, with 9 bases left in between. The V gene's germline CDR1 is LGHDT and CDR2 YNNKEL (reference sequence). The CDR3 covers 15 residues. The CDR3 protein is CASSQPGRNTGELFF. The CDR3 bases are TGTGCCAGCAGCCAACCGGGACGCAACACCGGGGAGCTGTTTTTT.

This clonotype was seen at least ten times. The chain links TRBV4-1 to TRBJ2-7, with 9 bases matching TRBD2. CDR3 length: 15 residues. Trimming cost V 0 bases and J 2 bases; bases outside gene matches: 2. CDR1 and CDR2 (germline): MGHRA, YSYEKL. The CDR3 sequence: CASSQEPSGTYEQYF. The CDR3 coding sequence is TGCGCCAGCAGCCAAGAACCTAGCGGGACCTACGAGCAGTACTTC.

The V and J genes are TRBV29-1 and TRBJ2-3, with TRBD2 identical over 7 bases. This CDR3 has 13 residues. The V segment lost 3 bases and the J segment 4 bases; nucleotides outside the gene matches: 4. Germline V gives CDR1 SQVTM, CDR2 ANQGSEA. The CDR3 here is CSVDAGVADTQYF. In DNA form, the CDR3 reads TGCAGCGTTGACGCGGGAGTGGCAGATACGCAGTATTTT.

In its sample, this clonotype was seen a few times. V usage is TRBV9 and J usage is TRBJ1-3; TRBD1 might be the D (5 bases). Germline V gene sequence: CDR1 SGDLS, CDR2 YYNGEE. This CDR3 spans 16 amino acids. V was trimmed by 4 bases and J by 2 bases, leaving 16 bases between them. For the CDR3, the DNA is TGTGCCAGCAGCTCAGACCCCCGGGGCACTGGAAACACCATATATTTT. Protein: CASSSDPRGTGNTIYF.

The J gene is TRBJ2-5, the V gene TRBV6-6, with D perhaps given as TRBD1 or TRBD2 (5 bases each). The germline gives CDR1 MNHNY, CDR2 SVGAGI (reference sequence). V was clipped by 5 bases and J by 1 base, with 17 bases between them. CDR3 size: 16 residues. This CDR3 reads CASSVGQGPGQETQYF. CDR3 bases: TGTGCCAGCAGTGTAGGTCAGGGACCCGGCCAAGAGACCCAGTACTTC.

This clonotype was recorded once. The gene calls are TRBV5-6 and TRBJ1-5; TRBD1 matches 7 bases. The V gene's germline CDR1 is SGHDT and CDR2 YYEEEE. After removal of 2 bases from V and 7 bases from J, the junction contained 3 bases not matched to a gene. This CDR3 contains 13 residues. CDR3 sequence: CASSLVGGQPQHF. Written as DNA, the CDR3 is TGTGCCAGCAGCTTAGTAGGGGGCCAGCCCCAGCATTTT.

This clonotype was detected a few times. The genes are TRBV27 and TRBJ2-7; 8 nucleotides line up with TRBD2. CDR1 and CDR2 from the germline V gene are MNHEY and SMNVEV (reference sequence). This CDR3 region has 16 residues. V lost 4 bases, J lost 3 bases, and 11 bases stayed unmatched. The CDR3 reads CASSSRASGYNYEQYF. DNA for the CDR3: TGTGCCAGCAGTTCCCGGGCTAGCGGGTATAACTACGAGCAGTACTTC.

This clonotype was counted between two and nine times. The chain couples TRBV29-1 to TRBJ1-2, with 10 bases fitting TRBD1. The germline gives CDR1 SQVTM, CDR2 ANQGSEA. CDR3 length equals 14 residues. V was pared by 2 bases and J by 3 bases, with 3 bases of the junction left unmatched. The CDR3 DNA reads TGCAGCGTTGAACCCGGGACAGGGGACTATGGCTACACCTTC. Encoded protein: CSVEPGTGDYGYTF.

CDR3 loop: CASSSKLASSEQYF. The CDR3 DNA reads TGTGCCAGCAGTTCCAAACTCGCCTCCAGCGAGCAGTACTTC. This chain joins TRBV6-5 and TRBJ2-7; D unclear. Germline V lookup: CDR1 MNHEY, CDR2 SVGAGI. V was trimmed by 4 bases and J by 6 bases, leaving 16 bases between them. The CDR3 has 14 residues.

The chain employs TRBV4-2 and TRBJ1-5; D gene unclear. V was trimmed by 2 bases and J by 5 bases, leaving 7 bases between them. Looked up from germline, CDR1 is LGHNA and CDR2 is YNFKEQ. The CDR3 totals 13 residues. The CDR3 region has the DNA TGTGCCAGCAGCCAATGGGGAGATCAGCCCCAGCATTTT. Its protein is CASSQWGDQPQHF.

The V and J genes are TRBV11-2 and TRBJ2-3; D is undetermined. The germline V and J ends were trimmed by 2 bases and 0 bases, with 12 bases remaining between them. The CDR3 is 16 residues long. Germline lookup yields CDR1 SGHAT and CDR2 FQNNGV. CDR3 sequence: CASSLQGFPSTDTQYF. The CDR3 nucleotides are TGTGCCAGCAGCTTACAAGGGTTCCCTAGCACAGATACGCAGTATTTT.

This clonotype was seen only a few times. CDR3 DNA: TGTGCCAGCTCACCACTTCCGGCACAGCCCGAGACCCAGTACTTC. Residues: CASSPLPAQPETQYF. The chain recombines TRBV18 with TRBJ2-5; no firm D call. Looked up from germline, CDR1 is KGHSH and CDR2 is LQKENI. Trimming stripped 1 base from V and 5 bases from J, with 14 bases between. The CDR3 covers 15 residues.

As DNA, the CDR3 is TGTGCCAGCAGCCCGAGTGCCCCCCAAAGTCAGCAGTACTTC. Translating gives CASSPSAPQSQQYF. The chain is built from TRBV5-5 and TRBJ2-7; D gene ambiguous. The germline V gene has CDR1 SGHKS and CDR2 YYEKEE (reference sequence). V was trimmed by 4 bases and J by 8 bases, leaving 19 bases between them. The CDR3 sequence is 14 residues long.

Comments on this clonotype: Just one base apart from a much larger clone, this may be a read error. The chain couples TRBV28 to TRBJ2-3, with 9 bases that match TRBD2. The CDR3 has 15 amino acids. Germline V gene lookup returns CDR1 MDHEN and CDR2 SYDVKM. The trim removed 6 bases at V and 3 bases at J, leaving 7 bases unmatched. The CDR3 region is CASSYSGGATDTQYF. The DNA of the CDR3 is TGTGCCAGCAGCTATAGCGGGGGTGCGACAGATACGCAGTATTTT.

This clonotype has at least ten counts. The chain carries TRBV12-3 or TRBV12-4 and TRBJ2-5; D is unclear. V lost 5 bases and J lost 0, with 4 bases in between. This CDR3 spans 12 amino acids. The CDR3 protein is CASSQYQETQYF. The CDR3, as DNA: TGTGCCAGCAGTCAATACCAAGAGACCCAGTACTTC.

This clonotype was recorded many times. The V gene is TRBV30, the J gene TRBJ2-1, with a possible D match to TRBD2 (6 bases). Germline V gene sequence: CDR1 GTSNPN, CDR2 SVGIG (reference sequence). The length of the CDR3 is 12 residues. V gave up 4 bases and J gave up 5 bases, with 9 bases separating them. As DNA, the CDR3 is TGTGCCTGGACGCGGGGTGACAATGAGCAGTTCTTC. This sequence encodes CAWTRGDNEQFF.

This clonotype was counted many times. The genes are TRBV28 and TRBJ2-5; D gene uncertain. Looked up from germline, CDR1 is MDHEN and CDR2 is SYDVKM. Trimming removed 6 bases from V and 2 bases from J, with 10 bases in between. The CDR3 sequence is 13 residues long. The CDR3 loop reads CASRPGPQETQYF. CDR3 bases: TGTGCCAGCAGGCCCGGGCCTCAAGAGACCCAGTACTTC.

This clonotype came up a few times. The chain has TRBV29-1 and TRBJ2-6; D not resolved. Germline CDR1 reads SQVTM; CDR2 reads ANQGSEA. The CDR3 contains 13 residues. The V and J ends lost 4 bases and 2 bases respectively, with 6 bases between them. CDR3 in DNA: TGCAGCGTTGTCCCTGCTGGGGCCAACGTCCTGACTTTC. Residues: CSVVPAGANVLTF.

This clonotype showed up many times. The chain links TRBV6-2 or TRBV6-3 to TRBJ2-4, with D perhaps being TRBD1 or TRBD2 (5 bases each). Germline CDR1 and CDR2: MNHEY and SVGEGT. Trimming left V 5 bases short and J 4 bases short, with 15 bases between. The CDR3 totals 15 residues. Here the CDR3 reads CASSKLGPTKNIQYF. The CDR3, as DNA: TGTGCCAGCAGTAAATTGGGACCGACTAAAAACATTCAGTACTTC.

A few counts support this clonotype. The chain links TRBV11-2 to TRBJ1-3, with 7 nucleotides matching TRBD1. This CDR3 is 17 amino acids long. With V trimmed by 4 bases and J by 0 bases, 9 bases remained unmatched. From germline, CDR1 is SGHAT and CDR2 FQNNGV. CDR3 bases: TGTGCCAGCAGCTCCGGGACAGCAATTCTCTCTGGAAACACCATATATTTT. It yields the protein CASSSGTAILSGNTIYF.